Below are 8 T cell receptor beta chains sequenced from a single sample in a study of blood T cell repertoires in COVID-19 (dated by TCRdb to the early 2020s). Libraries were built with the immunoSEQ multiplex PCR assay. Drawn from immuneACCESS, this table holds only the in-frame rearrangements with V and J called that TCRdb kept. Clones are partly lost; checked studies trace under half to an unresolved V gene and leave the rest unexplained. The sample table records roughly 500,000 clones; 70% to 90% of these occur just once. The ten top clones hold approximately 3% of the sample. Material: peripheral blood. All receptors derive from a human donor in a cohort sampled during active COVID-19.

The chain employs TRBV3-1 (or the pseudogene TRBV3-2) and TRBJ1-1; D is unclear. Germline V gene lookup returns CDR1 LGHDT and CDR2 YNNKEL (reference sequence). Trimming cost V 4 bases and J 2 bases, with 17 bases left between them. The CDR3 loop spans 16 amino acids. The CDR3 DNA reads TGTGCCAGCAGCCCCGGGTCGTCAGCTAATAACACTGAAGCTTTCTTT. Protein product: CASSPGSSANNTEAFF.

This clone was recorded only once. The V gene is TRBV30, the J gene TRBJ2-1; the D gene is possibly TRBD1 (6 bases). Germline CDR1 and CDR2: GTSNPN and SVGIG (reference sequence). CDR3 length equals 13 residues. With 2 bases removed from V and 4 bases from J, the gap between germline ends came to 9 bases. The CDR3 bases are TGTGCCTGGAGTTACACAGGGTACAATGAGCAGTTCTTC. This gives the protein CAWSYTGYNEQFF.

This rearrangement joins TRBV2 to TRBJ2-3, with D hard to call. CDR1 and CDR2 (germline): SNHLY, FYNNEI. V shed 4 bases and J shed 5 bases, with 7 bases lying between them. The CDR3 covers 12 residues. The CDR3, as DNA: TGTGCCAGCAGTGTAAGAGGAGATACGCAGTATTTT. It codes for CASSVRGDTQYF.

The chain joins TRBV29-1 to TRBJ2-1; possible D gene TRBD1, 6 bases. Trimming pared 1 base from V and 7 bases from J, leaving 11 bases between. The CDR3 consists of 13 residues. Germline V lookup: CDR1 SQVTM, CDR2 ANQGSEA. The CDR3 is CSVEGGQHNEQFF. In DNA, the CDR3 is TGCAGCGTTGAAGGCGGACAGCATAATGAGCAGTTCTTC.

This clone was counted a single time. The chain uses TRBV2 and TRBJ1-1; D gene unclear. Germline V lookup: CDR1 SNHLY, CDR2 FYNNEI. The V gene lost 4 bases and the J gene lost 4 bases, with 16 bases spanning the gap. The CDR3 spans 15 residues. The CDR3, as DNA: TGTGCCAGCAGTGTTGGCGGAGGCGTCCCCACTGAAGCTTTCTTT. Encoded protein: CASSVGGGVPTEAFF.

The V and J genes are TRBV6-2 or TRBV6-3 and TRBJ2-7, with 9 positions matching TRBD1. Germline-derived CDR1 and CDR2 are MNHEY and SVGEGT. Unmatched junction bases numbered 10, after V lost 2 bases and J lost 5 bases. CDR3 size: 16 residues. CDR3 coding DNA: TGTGCCAGCAGTTACGGGGGTAACAGGGGGCTGGACGAGCAGTACTTC. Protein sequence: CASSYGGNRGLDEQYF.

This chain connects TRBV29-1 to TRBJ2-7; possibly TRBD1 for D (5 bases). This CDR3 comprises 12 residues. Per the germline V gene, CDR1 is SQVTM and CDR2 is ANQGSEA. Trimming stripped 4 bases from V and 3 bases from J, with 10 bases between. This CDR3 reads CSVGVRVYEQYF. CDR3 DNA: TGCAGCGTTGGCGTCAGGGTCTACGAGCAGTACTTC.

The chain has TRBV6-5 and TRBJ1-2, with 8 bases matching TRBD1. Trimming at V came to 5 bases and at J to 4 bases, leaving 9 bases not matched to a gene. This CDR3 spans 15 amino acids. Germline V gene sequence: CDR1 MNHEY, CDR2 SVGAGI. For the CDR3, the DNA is TGTGCCAGCAGTCGTTCGGGACAGGCCATCTATGGCTACACCTTC. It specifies CASSRSGQAIYGYTF.